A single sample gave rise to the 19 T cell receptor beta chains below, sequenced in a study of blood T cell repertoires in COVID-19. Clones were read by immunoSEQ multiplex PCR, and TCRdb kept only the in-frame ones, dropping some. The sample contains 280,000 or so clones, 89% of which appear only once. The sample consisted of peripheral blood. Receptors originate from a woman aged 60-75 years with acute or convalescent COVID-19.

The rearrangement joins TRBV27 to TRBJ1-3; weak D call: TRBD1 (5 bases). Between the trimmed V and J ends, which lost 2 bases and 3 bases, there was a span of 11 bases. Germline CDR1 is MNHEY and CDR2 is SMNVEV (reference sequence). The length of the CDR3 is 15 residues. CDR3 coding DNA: TGTGCCAGCAGTTTAGATGGGGGGAATGGAAACACCATATATTTT. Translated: CASSLDGGNGNTIYF.

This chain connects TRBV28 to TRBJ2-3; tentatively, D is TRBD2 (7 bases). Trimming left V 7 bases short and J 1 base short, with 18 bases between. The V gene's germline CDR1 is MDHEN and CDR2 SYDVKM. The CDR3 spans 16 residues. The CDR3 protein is CASTQGGAGGTDTQYF. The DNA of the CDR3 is TGTGCCAGCACCCAAGGGGGGGCAGGGGGCACAGATACGCAGTATTTT.

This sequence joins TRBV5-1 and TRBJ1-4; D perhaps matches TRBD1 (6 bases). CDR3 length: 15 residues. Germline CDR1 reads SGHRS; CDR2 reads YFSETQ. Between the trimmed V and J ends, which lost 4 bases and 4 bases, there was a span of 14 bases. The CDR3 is CASSTRGFDNEKLFF. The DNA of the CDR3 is TGCGCCAGCAGCACCAGGGGATTTGATAATGAAAAACTGTTTTTT. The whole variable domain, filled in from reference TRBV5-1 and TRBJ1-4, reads KAGVTQTPRYLIKTRGQQVTLSCSPISGHRSVSWYQQTPGQGLQFLFEYFSETQRNKGNFPGRFSGRQFSNSRSEMNVSTLELGDSALYLCASSTRGFDNEKLFFGSGTQLSVL.

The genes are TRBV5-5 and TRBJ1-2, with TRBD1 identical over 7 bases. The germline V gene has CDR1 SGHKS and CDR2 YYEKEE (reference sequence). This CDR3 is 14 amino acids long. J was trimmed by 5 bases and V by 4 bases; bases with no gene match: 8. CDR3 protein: CASSIGTVLYGYTF. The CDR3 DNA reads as TGTGCCAGCAGCATAGGGACAGTTCTTTATGGCTACACCTTC.

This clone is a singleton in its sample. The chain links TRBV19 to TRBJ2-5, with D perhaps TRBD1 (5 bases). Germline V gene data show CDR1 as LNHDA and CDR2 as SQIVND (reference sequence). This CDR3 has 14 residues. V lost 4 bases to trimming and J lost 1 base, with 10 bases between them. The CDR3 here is CASSRAGSQETQYF. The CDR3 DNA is TGTGCCAGTAGTAGAGCAGGGTCCCAAGAGACCCAGTACTTC.

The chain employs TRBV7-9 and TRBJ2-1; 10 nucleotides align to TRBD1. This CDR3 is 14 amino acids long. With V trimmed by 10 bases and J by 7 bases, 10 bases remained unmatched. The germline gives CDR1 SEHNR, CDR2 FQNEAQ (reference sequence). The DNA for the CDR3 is TGTGCCACTACCCGGGACAGGGGCTTTAATGAGCAGTTCTTC. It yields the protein CATTRDRGFNEQFF.

The CDR3 nucleotides read TGTGCCAGCAGCCAAGATTTGGTAGCCACAGATACGCAGTATTTT. Its translation is CASSQDLVATDTQYF. This rearrangement joins TRBV3-1 (or the pseudogene TRBV3-2) to TRBJ2-3, with D unresolved. This CDR3 contains 15 residues. Germline-derived CDR1 and CDR2 are LGHDT and YNNKEL (reference sequence). Between the trimmed V and J ends, which lost 0 bases and 2 bases, there was a span of 9 bases.

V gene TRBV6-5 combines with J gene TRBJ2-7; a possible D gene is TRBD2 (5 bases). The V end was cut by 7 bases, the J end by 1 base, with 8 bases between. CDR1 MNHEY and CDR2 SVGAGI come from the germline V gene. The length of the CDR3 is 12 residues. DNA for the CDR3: TGTGCCAGCATGAGGGAATCCTACGAGCAGTACTTC. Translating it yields CASMRESYEQYF.

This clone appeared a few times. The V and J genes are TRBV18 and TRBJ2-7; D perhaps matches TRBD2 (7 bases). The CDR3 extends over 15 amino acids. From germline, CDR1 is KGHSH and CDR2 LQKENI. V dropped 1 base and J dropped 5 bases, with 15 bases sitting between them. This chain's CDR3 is CASSPRGGAKDEQYF. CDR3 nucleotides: TGTGCCAGCTCACCACGAGGGGGGGCTAAAGACGAGCAGTACTTC.

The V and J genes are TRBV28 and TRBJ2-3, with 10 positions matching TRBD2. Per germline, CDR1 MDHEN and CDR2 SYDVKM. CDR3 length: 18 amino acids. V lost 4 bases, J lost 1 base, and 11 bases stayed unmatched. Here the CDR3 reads CASSSRVLGTSGTDTQYF. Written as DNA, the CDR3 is TGTGCCAGCAGTTCGAGGGTTTTGGGGACTAGCGGCACAGATACGCAGTATTTT.

Written as DNA, the CDR3 is TGTGCCAGCAGCTCTGGACTAGCGGGAGGGCCGCATGAGCAGTTCTTC. Amino acids: CASSSGLAGGPHEQFF. The chain employs TRBV5-6 and TRBJ2-1, with TRBD2 identical over 15 bases. Germline loops: CDR1 SGHDT, CDR2 YYEEEE. V lost 3 bases to trimming and J lost 8 bases; unmatched junction nucleotides: 6. The CDR3 runs to 16 residues. The whole variable domain, remainder taken from reference TRBV5-6 and TRBJ2-1, is DAGVTQSPTHLIKTRGQQVTLRCSPKSGHDTVSWYQQALGQGPQFIFQYYEEEERQRGNFPDRFSGHQFPNYSSELNVNALLLGDSALYLCASSSGLAGGPHEQFFGPGTRLTVL.

CDR3 loop: CASSWTGDHTF. CDR3 nucleotides: TGTGCCAGCAGTTGGACAGGGGACCACACCTTC. The J gene is TRBJ1-2, the V gene TRBV2; 9 bases are a match to TRBD1. V was pared by 5 bases and J by 12 bases, with 4 bases of the junction left unmatched. Germline V lookup: CDR1 SNHLY, CDR2 FYNNEI. This CDR3 has 11 residues.

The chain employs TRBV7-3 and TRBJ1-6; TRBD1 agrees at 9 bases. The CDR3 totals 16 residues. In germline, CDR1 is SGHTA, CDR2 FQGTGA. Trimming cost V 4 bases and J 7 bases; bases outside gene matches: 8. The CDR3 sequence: CASSSSTGGRNSPLHF. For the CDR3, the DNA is TGTGCCAGCAGCTCTTCGACAGGGGGAAGGAATTCACCCCTCCACTTT. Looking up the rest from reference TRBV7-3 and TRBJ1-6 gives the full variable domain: GAGVSQTPSNKVTEKGKYVELRCDPISGHTALYWYRQSLGQGPEFLIYFQGTGAADDSGLPNDRFFAVRPEGSVSTLKIQRTERGDSAVYLCASSSSTGGRNSPLHFGNGTRLTVT.

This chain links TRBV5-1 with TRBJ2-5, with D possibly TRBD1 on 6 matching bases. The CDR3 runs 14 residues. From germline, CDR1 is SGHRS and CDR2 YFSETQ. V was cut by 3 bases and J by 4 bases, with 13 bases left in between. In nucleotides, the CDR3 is TGCGCCAGCAGCTCCACAGGGAGTCGAGAGACCCAGTACTTC. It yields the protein CASSSTGSRETQYF.

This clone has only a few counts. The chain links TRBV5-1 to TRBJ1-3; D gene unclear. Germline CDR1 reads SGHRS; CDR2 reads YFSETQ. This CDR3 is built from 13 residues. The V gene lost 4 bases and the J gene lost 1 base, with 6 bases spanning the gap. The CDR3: CASSRTSGNTIYF. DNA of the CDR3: TGCGCCAGCAGCCGGACTTCTGGAAACACCATATATTTT.

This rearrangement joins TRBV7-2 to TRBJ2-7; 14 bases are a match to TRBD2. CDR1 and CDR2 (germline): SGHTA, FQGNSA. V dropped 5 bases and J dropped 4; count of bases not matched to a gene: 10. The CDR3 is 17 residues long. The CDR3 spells CASSPATSGRARYEQYF. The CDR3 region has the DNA TGTGCCAGCAGCCCAGCGACTAGCGGGAGGGCCAGGTACGAGCAGTACTTC.

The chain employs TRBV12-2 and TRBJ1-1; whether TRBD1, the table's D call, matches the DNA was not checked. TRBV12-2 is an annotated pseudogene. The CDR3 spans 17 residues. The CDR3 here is CASRFLAGARLRTEAFF. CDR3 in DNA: TGTGCAAGTCGCTTTCTCGCAGGGGCGCGGTTACGCACTGAAGCTTTCTTT.

The CDR3 protein is CASSLGGGGQTSQETQYF. The CDR3 nucleotides are TGTGCCAGCAGCTTAGGTGGGGGCGGACAGACCAGCCAAGAGACCCAGTACTTC. This sequence joins TRBV7-2 and TRBJ2-5; D possibly corresponds to TRBD1 (6 bases). Germline CDR1 SGHTA, CDR2 FQGNSA. The CDR3 has 18 amino acids. Trimming pared 1 base from V and 1 base from J, leaving 19 bases between.

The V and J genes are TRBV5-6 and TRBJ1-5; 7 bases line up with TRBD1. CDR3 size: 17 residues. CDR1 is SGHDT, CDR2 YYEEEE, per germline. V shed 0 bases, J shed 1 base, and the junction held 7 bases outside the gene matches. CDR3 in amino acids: CASSLGVSGQSNQPQHF. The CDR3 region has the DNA TGTGCCAGCAGCTTGGGGGTATCGGGACAGAGCAATCAGCCCCAGCATTTT.